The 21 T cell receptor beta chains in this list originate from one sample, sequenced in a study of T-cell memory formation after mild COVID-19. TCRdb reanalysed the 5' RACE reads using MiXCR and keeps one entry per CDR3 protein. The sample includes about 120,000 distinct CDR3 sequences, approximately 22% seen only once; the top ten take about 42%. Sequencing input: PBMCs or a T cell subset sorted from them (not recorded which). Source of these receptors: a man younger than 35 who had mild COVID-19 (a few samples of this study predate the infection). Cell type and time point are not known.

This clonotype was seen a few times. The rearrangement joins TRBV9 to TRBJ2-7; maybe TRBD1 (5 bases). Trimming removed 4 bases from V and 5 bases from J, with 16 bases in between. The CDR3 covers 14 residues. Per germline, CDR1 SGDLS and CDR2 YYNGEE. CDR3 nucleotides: TGTGCCAGCAGCCATGATAGTGTAGGGGACGAGCAGTACTTC. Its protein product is CASSHDSVGDEQYF.

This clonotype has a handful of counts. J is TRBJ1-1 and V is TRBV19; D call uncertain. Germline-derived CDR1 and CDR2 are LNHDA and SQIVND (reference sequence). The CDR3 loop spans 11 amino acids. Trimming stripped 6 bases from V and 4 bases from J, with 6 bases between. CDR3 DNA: TGTGCCAGTAGAAGACGCACTGAAGCTTTCTTT. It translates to CASRRRTEAFF.

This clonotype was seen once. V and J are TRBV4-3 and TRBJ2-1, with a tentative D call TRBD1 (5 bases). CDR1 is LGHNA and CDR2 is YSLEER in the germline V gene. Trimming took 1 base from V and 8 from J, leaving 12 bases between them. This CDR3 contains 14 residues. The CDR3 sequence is CASSQVPRADEQFF. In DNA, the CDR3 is TGCGCCAGCAGCCAAGTACCCAGGGCCGATGAGCAGTTCTTC.

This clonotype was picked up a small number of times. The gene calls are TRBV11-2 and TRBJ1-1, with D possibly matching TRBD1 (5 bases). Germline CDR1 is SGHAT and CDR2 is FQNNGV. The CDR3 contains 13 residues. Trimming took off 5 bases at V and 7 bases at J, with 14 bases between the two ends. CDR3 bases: TGTGCCAGCAGCGCGGGACCTAGGAATGAAGCTTTCTTT. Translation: CASSAGPRNEAFF.

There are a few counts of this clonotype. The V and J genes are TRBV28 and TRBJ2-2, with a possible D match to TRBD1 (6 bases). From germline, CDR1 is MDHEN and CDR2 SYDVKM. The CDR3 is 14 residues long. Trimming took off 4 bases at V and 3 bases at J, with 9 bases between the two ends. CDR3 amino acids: CASSYRVDTGELFF. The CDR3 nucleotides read TGTGCCAGCAGTTACAGGGTCGACACCGGGGAGCTGTTTTTT.

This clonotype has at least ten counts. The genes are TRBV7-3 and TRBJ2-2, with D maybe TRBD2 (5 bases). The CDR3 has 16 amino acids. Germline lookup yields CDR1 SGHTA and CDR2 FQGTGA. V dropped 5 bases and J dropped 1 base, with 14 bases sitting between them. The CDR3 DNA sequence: TGTGCCAGCAGCCCCTTCGGGGAGCTGAACACCGGGGAGCTGTTTTTT. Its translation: CASSPFGELNTGELFF.

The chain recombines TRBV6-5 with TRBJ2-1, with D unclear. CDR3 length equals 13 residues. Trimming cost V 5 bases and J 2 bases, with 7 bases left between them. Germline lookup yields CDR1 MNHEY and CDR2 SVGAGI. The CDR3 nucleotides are TGTGCCAGCAGTCAGCGAACCTACAATGAGCAGTTCTTC. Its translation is CASSQRTYNEQFF.

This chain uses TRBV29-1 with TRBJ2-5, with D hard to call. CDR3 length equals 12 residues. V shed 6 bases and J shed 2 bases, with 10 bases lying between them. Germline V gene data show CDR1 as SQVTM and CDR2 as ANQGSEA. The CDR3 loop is CSVRLDQETQYF. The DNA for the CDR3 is TGCAGCGTACGACTGGATCAAGAGACCCAGTACTTC.

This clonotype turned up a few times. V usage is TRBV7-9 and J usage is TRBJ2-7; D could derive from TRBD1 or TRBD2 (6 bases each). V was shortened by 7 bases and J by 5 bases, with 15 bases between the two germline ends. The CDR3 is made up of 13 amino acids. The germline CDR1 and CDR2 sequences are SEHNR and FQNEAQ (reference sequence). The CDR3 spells CASNAPGGHEQYF. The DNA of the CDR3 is TGTGCCAGCAACGCCCCCGGGGGCCACGAGCAGTACTTC.

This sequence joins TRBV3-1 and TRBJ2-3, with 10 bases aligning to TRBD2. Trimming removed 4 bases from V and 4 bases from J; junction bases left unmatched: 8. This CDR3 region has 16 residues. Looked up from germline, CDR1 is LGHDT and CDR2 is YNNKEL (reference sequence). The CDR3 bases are TGTGCCAGCAGCCCCCGGGGACTAGCGAGCCCAGATACGCAGTATTTT. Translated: CASSPRGLASPDTQYF.

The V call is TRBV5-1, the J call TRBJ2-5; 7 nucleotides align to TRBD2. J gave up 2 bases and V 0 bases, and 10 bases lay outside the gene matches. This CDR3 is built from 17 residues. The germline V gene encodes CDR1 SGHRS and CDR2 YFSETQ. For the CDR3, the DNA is TGCGCCAGCAGCTTGGCCCCTATCGGGCGGGGGCAAGAGACCCAGTACTTC. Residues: CASSLAPIGRGQETQYF. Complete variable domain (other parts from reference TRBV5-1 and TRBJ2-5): KAGVTQTPRYLIKTRGQQVTLSCSPISGHRSVSWYQQTPGQGLQFLFEYFSETQRNKGNFPGRFSGRQFSNSRSEMNVSTLELGDSALYLCASSLAPIGRGQETQYFGPGTRLLVL.

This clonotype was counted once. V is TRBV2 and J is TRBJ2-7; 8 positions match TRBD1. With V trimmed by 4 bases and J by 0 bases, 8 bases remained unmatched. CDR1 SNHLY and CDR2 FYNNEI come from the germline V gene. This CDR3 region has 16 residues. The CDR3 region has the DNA TGTGCCAGCAGTGCTGGGGGACAGGAGGCCTCCTACGAGCAGTACGTC. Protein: CASSAGGQEASYEQYV.

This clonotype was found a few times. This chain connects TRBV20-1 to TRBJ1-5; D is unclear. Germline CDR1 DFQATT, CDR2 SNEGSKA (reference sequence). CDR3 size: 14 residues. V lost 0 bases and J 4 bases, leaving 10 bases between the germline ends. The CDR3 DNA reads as TGCAGTGCTAGAGATCCTCGGGAGAATCAGCCCCAGCATTTT. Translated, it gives CSARDPRENQPQHF.

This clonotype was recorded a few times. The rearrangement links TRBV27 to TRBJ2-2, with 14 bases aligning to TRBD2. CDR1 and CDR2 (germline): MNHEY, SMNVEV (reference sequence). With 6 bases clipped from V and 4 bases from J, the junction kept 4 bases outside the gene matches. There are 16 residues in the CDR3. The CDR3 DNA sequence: TGTGCCAGCAGCGGACTAGCGGGGGGTTCCACCGGGGAGCTGTTTTTT. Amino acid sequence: CASSGLAGGSTGELFF.

Here the CDR3 DNA reads TGCGCCAGCTATTCGGGGCTGGATGGCTACACCTTC. This encodes CASYSGLDGYTF. The genes are TRBV5-1 and TRBJ1-2; D possibly corresponds to TRBD1 (5 bases). Per germline, CDR1 SGHRS and CDR2 YFSETQ. The CDR3 has 12 amino acids. Deletions cut 7 bases from V and 6 bases from J, with 13 bases between.

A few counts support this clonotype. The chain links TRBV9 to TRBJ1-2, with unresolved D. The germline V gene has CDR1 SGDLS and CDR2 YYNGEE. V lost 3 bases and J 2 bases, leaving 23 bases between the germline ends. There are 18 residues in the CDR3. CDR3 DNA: TGTGCCAGCAGCGCCCTGTCGCCTTCAATGGTGGGCAACTATGGCTACACCTTC. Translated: CASSALSPSMVGNYGYTF.

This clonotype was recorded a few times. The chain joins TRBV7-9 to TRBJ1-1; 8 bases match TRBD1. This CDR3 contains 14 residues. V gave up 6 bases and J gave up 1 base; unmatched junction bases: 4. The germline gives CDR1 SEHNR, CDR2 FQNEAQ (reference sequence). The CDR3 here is CASRHQGANTEAFF. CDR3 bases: TGTGCCAGCAGACATCAGGGGGCGAACACTGAAGCTTTCTTT.

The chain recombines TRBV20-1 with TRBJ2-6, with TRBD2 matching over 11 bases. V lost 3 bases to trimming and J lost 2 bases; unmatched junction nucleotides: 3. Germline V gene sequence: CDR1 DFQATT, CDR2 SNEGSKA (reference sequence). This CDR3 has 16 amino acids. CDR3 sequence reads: CSARTSGVAGANVLTF. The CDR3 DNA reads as TGCAGTGCTAGGACTAGCGGGGTTGCTGGGGCCAACGTCCTGACTTTC.

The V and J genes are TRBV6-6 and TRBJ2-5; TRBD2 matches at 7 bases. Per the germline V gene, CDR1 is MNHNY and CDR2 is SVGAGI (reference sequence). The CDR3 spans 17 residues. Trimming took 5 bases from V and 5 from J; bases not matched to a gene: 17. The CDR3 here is CASSQTTGAGRFETQYF. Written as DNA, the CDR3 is TGTGCCAGCAGTCAAACTACGGGAGCGGGGAGGTTCGAGACCCAGTACTTC.

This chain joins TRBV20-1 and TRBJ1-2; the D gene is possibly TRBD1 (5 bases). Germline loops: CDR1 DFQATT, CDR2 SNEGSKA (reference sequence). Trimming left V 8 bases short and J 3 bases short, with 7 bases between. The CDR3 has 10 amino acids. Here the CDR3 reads CSFRDYGYTF. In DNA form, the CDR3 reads TGCAGTTTCAGGGACTATGGCTACACCTTC.

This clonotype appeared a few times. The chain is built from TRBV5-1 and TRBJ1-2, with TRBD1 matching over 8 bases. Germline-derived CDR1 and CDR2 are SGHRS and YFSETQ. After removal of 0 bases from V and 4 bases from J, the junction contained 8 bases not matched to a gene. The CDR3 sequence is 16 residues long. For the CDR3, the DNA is TGCGCCAGCAGCTTGGAGCAGGGGGCCTCTACCTATGGCTACACCTTC. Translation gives CASSLEQGASTYGYTF.